Each of the 24 T cell receptor beta chains below was sequenced from the same sample in a study of blood T cell repertoires in COVID-19. The method was immunoSEQ multiplex PCR; TCRdb's version includes in-frame clones alone and lacks a portion of them. The data show about 15,000 clones, approximately 85% seen once. Material: peripheral blood. Receptor source: a man aged 65 to 85 in a cohort sampled during active COVID-19.

The V gene is TRBV9, the J gene TRBJ2-7; 7 positions agree with TRBD1. The V and J ends lost 4 bases and 3 bases, in that order; junction bases with no gene match: 16. The V gene's germline CDR1 is SGDLS and CDR2 YYNGEE. The CDR3 spans 17 residues. The CDR3, as DNA: TGTGCCAGCAGCCTCTTACCCCTTACGGGACAGAACTACGAGCAGTACTTC. Amino acid sequence: CASSLLPLTGQNYEQYF.

The chain uses TRBV5-1 and TRBJ2-5; 15 bases map to TRBD2. Germline CDR1 is SGHRS and CDR2 is YFSETQ. The CDR3 length is 15 residues. After removal of 7 bases from V and 4 bases from J, the junction contained 5 bases not matched to a gene. This CDR3 is CASAPGLAGGETQYF. CDR3 nucleotides: TGCGCCAGCGCCCCGGGACTAGCGGGAGGAGAGACCCAGTACTTC. Based on the CDR3 plus reference TRBV5-1 and TRBJ2-5, the full variable domain is KAGVTQTPRYLIKTRGQQVTLSCSPISGHRSVSWYQQTPGQGLQFLFEYFSETQRNKGNFPGRFSGRQFSNSRSEMNVSTLELGDSALYLCASAPGLAGGETQYFGPGTRLLVL.

The chain employs TRBV5-1 and TRBJ2-1, with TRBD1 identical over 12 bases. Germline V lookup: CDR1 SGHRS, CDR2 YFSETQ. The CDR3 runs 15 residues. The J segment lost 7 bases and the V segment lost 7 bases, leaving 9 bases of the junction unmatched. In DNA, the CDR3 is TGCGCCAGCGTTCCGGGACAGGGGGCGTTTAATGAGCAGTTCTTC. Residues: CASVPGQGAFNEQFF.

The rearrangement links TRBV11-2 to TRBJ2-2; tentative D call: TRBD1 (6 bases). CDR1 is SGHAT and CDR2 is FQNNGV in the germline V gene. The CDR3 spans 14 residues. Deletions cut 5 bases from V and 5 bases from J, with 12 bases between. CDR3 bases: TGTGCCAGCAGCCCCCACAGGGAGACCGGGGAGCTGTTTTTT. This sequence encodes CASSPHRETGELFF.

This chain uses TRBV19 with TRBJ2-3, with TRBD2 matching over 8 bases. Germline CDR1 LNHDA, CDR2 SQIVND (reference sequence). Trimming cost V 3 bases and J 3 bases; bases outside gene matches: 2. The CDR3 consists of 14 residues. The CDR3 loop reads CASSITSGTDTQYF. In nucleotides, the CDR3 is TGTGCCAGTAGTATTACTAGCGGAACAGATACGCAGTATTTT. The whole variable domain, filled in from reference TRBV19 and TRBJ2-3, reads DGGITQSPKYLFRKEGQNVTLSCEQNLNHDAMYWYRQDPGQGLRLIYYSQIVNDFQKGDIAEGYSVSREKKESFPLTVTSAQKNPTAFYLCASSITSGTDTQYFGPGTRLTVL.

V is TRBV19 and J is TRBJ1-1; D may be TRBD1 (5 bases). With 5 bases removed from V and 0 bases from J, the gap between germline ends came to 13 bases. The length of the CDR3 is 15 residues. Germline V gene lookup returns CDR1 LNHDA and CDR2 SQIVND (reference sequence). The DNA of the CDR3 is TGTGCCAGTAGTCCCCGGACACGTATGAACACTGAAGCTTTCTTT. This encodes CASSPRTRMNTEAFF. Full variable domain (remainder filled in from reference TRBV19 and TRBJ1-1): DGGITQSPKYLFRKEGQNVTLSCEQNLNHDAMYWYRQDPGQGLRLIYYSQIVNDFQKGDIAEGYSVSREKKESFPLTVTSAQKNPTAFYLCASSPRTRMNTEAFFGQGTRLTVV.

The chain has TRBV7-2 and TRBJ2-3, with TRBD2 identical over 7 bases. V gave up 5 bases and J gave up 10 bases; unmatched junction bases: 12. The CDR3 extends over 14 amino acids. Germline assignment: CDR1 SGHTA and CDR2 FQGNSA. Written as DNA, the CDR3 is TGTGCCAGCAGCCAGGGAGGCGGGGCGGGGGCGCAGTATTTT. It yields the protein CASSQGGGAGAQYF.

The chain combines TRBV4-1 with TRBJ2-7, with TRBD2 matching 12 bases. J gave up 6 bases and V 3 bases, and 6 bases lay outside the gene matches. The CDR3 length is 15 residues. CDR1 is MGHRA, CDR2 YSYEKL, per germline. The chain's CDR3 is CASSHPSGRASEQYF. DNA of the CDR3: TGCGCCAGCAGCCACCCTAGCGGGAGGGCCAGCGAGCAGTACTTC.

The CDR3 is CASSQYGLAGEVEQYF. Here the CDR3 DNA reads TGCGCCAGCAGCCAATATGGACTAGCGGGAGAAGTCGAGCAGTACTTC. The chain has TRBV4-1 and TRBJ2-7, with 13 bases fitting TRBD2. V was clipped by 2 bases and J by 6 bases; unmatched bases: 7. The CDR3 totals 16 residues. Per germline, CDR1 MGHRA and CDR2 YSYEKL.

The gene calls are TRBV7-3 and TRBJ2-7; the D gene is possibly TRBD1 (5 bases). The length of the CDR3 is 12 residues. CDR1 and CDR2 (germline): SGHTA, FQGTGA. Trimming removed 5 bases at V and 4 bases at J, with 9 bases between. The CDR3 region is CASSPDRYEQYF. The DNA of the CDR3 is TGTGCCAGCAGCCCCGACAGATACGAGCAGTACTTC.

This chain links TRBV7-3 with TRBJ2-5; D might be TRBD2 (6 bases). Germline V gene data show CDR1 as SGHTA and CDR2 as FQGTGA. Trimming took off 3 bases at V and 3 bases at J, with 8 bases between the two ends. The CDR3 length is 13 residues. The CDR3 DNA sequence: TGTGCCAGCAGCTTCGGGGGAGAAGAGACCCAGTACTTC. The encoded protein is CASSFGGEETQYF.

The V and J genes are TRBV5-1 and TRBJ1-5, with unresolved D. Germline loops: CDR1 SGHRS, CDR2 YFSETQ. The CDR3 length is 14 residues. V dropped 0 bases and J dropped 0 bases, with 4 bases sitting between them. The CDR3 protein is CASSLGSSNQPQHF. In nucleotides, the CDR3 is TGCGCCAGCAGCTTGGGGAGTAGCAATCAGCCCCAGCATTTT.

V is TRBV28 and J is TRBJ1-3, with TRBD1 matching 7 bases. V lost 2 bases, J lost 4 bases, and 8 bases stayed unmatched. This CDR3 region has 16 residues. CDR1 is MDHEN and CDR2 is SYDVKM in the germline V gene. CDR3 in DNA: TGTGCCAGCAGTTTAATACGGAGGGGGCCCGGAAACACCATATATTTT. The encoded protein is CASSLIRRGPGNTIYF.

The chain has TRBV5-4 and TRBJ2-1, with 14 bases aligning to TRBD2. The germline gives CDR1 SGHNT, CDR2 YYREEE (reference sequence). This CDR3 is 18 amino acids long. V was pared by 0 bases and J by 5 bases, with 7 bases of the junction left unmatched. CDR3 amino acids: CASSLDRGLAGGHNEQFF. The CDR3 DNA reads TGTGCCAGCAGCTTGGACAGAGGACTAGCGGGAGGTCACAATGAGCAGTTCTTC. Full variable domain (rest looked up from reference TRBV5-4 and TRBJ2-1): ETGVTQSPTHLIKTRGQQVTLRCSSQSGHNTVSWYQQALGQGPQFIFQYYREEENGRGNFPPRFSGLQFPNYSSELNVNALELDDSALYLCASSLDRGLAGGHNEQFFGPGTRLTVL.

The chain recombines TRBV19 with TRBJ2-5, with a tentative D call TRBD1 (6 bases). CDR1 and CDR2 (germline): LNHDA, SQIVND (reference sequence). V was clipped by 5 bases and J by 11 bases, with 24 bases between them. The CDR3 runs to 15 residues. The CDR3: CASSVLTGTPREQYF. The CDR3 DNA sequence: TGTGCCAGTAGTGTTCTGACAGGAACCCCGAGGGAGCAGTACTTC.

The rearrangement uses TRBV20-1 and TRBJ1-2; no reliable D call. The CDR3 spans 11 residues. Germline V CDR1 and CDR2: DFQATT, SNEGSKA (reference sequence). Trimming cost V 5 bases and J 3 bases, with 7 bases left between them. CDR3 protein: CSAENYYGYTF. CDR3 sequence (DNA): TGCAGTGCTGAGAACTACTATGGCTACACCTTC.

This clone was detected only a few times. The chain employs TRBV28 and TRBJ2-7; 11 bases are shared with TRBD2. The CDR3 spans 17 residues. Trimming cost V 3 bases and J 2 bases; bases outside gene matches: 9. CDR1 is MDHEN, CDR2 SYDVKM, per germline. The CDR3 spells CASSLGRGLAVAYEQYF. CDR3 nucleotides: TGTGCCAGCAGTTTGGGGCGGGGACTAGCGGTGGCCTACGAGCAGTACTTC.

The V gene is TRBV7-2, the J gene TRBJ2-5; D possibly corresponds to TRBD2 (6 bases). The V gene's germline CDR1 is SGHTA and CDR2 FQGNSA. The CDR3 is 16 residues long. V was clipped by 5 bases and J by 2 bases, with 18 bases between them. The chain's CDR3 is CASSTGGGSGQETQYF. The CDR3 bases are TGTGCCAGCAGCACCGGGGGTGGTAGCGGACAAGAGACCCAGTACTTC. Supplemented by reference TRBV7-2 and TRBJ2-5, the full variable domain reads GAGVSQSPSNKVTEKGKDVELRCDPISGHTALYWYRQSLGQGLEFLIYFQGNSAPDKSGLPSDRFSAERTGGSVSTLTIQRTQQEDSAVYLCASSTGGGSGQETQYFGPGTRLLVL.

The rearrangement links TRBV7-2 to TRBJ2-7, with TRBD2 matching 8 bases. This CDR3 comprises 13 residues. The germline V gene encodes CDR1 SGHTA and CDR2 FQGNSA. Unmatched junction bases numbered 4, after V lost 5 bases and J lost 4 bases. The CDR3 protein is CASSSGSLYEQYF. CDR3 in DNA: TGTGCCAGCAGCAGCGGGAGTCTGTACGAGCAGTACTTC.

The CDR3 sequence is CASSGEESPLHF. CDR3 nucleotide sequence: TGTGCCAGCAGCGGAGAGGAATCACCCCTCCACTTT. The rearrangement joins TRBV12-3 or TRBV12-4 to TRBJ1-6, with D unresolved. The CDR3 spans 12 residues. V lost 6 bases, J lost 10 bases, and 10 bases lay in between.

The genes are TRBV28 and TRBJ2-2, with TRBD2 as a possible D gene (6 bases). The CDR3 has 15 amino acids. Germline lookup yields CDR1 MDHEN and CDR2 SYDVKM. The germline V and J ends were trimmed by 7 bases and 5 bases, with 17 bases remaining between them. The CDR3 sequence: CASTPLGGWTGELFF. The DNA of the CDR3 is TGTGCCAGCACCCCCTTGGGGGGTTGGACCGGGGAGCTGTTTTTT.

The chain has TRBV29-1 and TRBJ2-1, with 13 bases identical to TRBD2. The CDR3 runs 13 residues. After removal of 5 bases from V and 10 bases from J, the junction contained 5 bases not matched to a gene. Per the germline V gene, CDR1 is SQVTM and CDR2 is ANQGSEA. The CDR3 spells CSVPRGLAGEQFF. As DNA, the CDR3 is TGCAGCGTTCCCCGGGGACTAGCGGGGGAGCAGTTCTTC.

The chain carries TRBV5-1 and TRBJ2-1, with TRBD1 matching over 9 bases. V was pared by 3 bases and J by 3 bases, with 10 bases of the junction left unmatched. Germline lookup yields CDR1 SGHRS and CDR2 YFSETQ. The CDR3 has 17 residues. CDR3 coding DNA: TGCGCCAGCAGCTCCGAACCCGGGACAGGGTTCTACAATGAGCAGTTCTTC. This gives the protein CASSSEPGTGFYNEQFF.

This sequence joins TRBV7-6 and TRBJ2-2; 9 bases are a match to TRBD2. Trimming took 0 bases from V and 6 from J; bases not matched to a gene: 2. The CDR3 extends over 15 amino acids. CDR1 SGHVS and CDR2 FNYEAQ come from the germline V gene. Here the CDR3 reads CASSLAGLASGELFF. The CDR3 nucleotides are TGTGCCAGCAGCTTAGCGGGACTAGCTTCCGGGGAGCTGTTTTTT. Complete variable domain (other parts from reference TRBV7-6 and TRBJ2-2): GAGVSQSPRYKVTKRGQDVALRCDPISGHVSLYWYRQALGQGPEFLTYFNYEAQQDKSGLPNDRFSAERPEGSISTLTIQRTEQRDSAMYRCASSLAGLASGELFFGEGSRLTVL.